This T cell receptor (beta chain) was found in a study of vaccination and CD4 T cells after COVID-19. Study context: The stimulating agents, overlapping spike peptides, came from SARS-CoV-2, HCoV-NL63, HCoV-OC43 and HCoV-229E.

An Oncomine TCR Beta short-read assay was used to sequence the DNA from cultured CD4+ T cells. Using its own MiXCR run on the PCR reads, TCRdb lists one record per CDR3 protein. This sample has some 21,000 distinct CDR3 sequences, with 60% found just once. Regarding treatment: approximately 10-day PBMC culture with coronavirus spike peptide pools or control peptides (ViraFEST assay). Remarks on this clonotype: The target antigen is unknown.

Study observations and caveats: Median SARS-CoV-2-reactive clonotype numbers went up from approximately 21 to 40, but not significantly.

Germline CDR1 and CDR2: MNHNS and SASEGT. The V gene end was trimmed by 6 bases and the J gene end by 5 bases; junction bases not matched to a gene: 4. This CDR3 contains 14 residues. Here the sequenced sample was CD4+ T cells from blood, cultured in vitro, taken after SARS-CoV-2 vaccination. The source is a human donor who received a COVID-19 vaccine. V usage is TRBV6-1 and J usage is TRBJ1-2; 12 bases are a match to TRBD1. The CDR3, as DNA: TGTGCCAGCAGGGGACAGGGGGCCGTTTATGGCTACACCTTC. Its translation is CASRGQGAVYGYTF.